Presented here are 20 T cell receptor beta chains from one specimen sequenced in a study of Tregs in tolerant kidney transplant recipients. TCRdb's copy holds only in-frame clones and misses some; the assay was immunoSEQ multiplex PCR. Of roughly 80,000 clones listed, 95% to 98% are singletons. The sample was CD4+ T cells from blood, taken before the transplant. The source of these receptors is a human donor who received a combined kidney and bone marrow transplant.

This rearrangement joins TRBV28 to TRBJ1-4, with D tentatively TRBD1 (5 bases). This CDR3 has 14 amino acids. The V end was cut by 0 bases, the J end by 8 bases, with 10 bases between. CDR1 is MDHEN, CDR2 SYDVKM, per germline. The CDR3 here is CASSLWGREEKLFF. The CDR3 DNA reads TGTGCCAGCAGTTTATGGGGGCGCGAGGAAAAACTGTTTTTT.

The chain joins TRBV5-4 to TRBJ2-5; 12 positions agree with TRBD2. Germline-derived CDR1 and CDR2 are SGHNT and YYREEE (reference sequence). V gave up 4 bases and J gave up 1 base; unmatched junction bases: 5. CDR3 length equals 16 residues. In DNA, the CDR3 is TGTGCCAGCAGCCCTTCTAGCGGGAGGGTCCAAGAGACCCAGTACTTC. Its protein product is CASSPSSGRVQETQYF.

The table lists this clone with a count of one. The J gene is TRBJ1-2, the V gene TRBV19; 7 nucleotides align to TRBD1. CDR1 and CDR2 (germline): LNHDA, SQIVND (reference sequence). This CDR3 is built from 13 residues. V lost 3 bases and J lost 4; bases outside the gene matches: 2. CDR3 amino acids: CASSIGQVYGYTF. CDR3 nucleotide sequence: TGTGCCAGTAGTATCGGACAGGTCTATGGCTACACCTTC.

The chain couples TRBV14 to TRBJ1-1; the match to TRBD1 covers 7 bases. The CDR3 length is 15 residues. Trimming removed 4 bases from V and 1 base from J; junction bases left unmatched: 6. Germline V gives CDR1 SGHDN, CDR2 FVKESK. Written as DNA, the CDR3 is TGTGCCAGCAGCCTGGTGGCAGGGGGGAACACTGAAGCTTTCTTT. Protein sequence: CASSLVAGGNTEAFF.

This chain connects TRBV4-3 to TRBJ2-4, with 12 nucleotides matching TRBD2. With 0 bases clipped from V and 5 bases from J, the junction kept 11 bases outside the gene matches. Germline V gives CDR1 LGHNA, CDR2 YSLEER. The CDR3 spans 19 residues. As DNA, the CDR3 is TGCGCCAGCAGCCAAGATAATCTGGCGCTAGCGGGGGGGCAAAACATTCAGTACTTC. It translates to CASSQDNLALAGGQNIQYF.

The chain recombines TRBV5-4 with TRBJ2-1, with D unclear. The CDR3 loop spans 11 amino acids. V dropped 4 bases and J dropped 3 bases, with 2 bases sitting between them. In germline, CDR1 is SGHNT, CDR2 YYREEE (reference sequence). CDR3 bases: TGTGCCAGCAGCCTCTACAATGAGCAGTTCTTC. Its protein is CASSLYNEQFF.

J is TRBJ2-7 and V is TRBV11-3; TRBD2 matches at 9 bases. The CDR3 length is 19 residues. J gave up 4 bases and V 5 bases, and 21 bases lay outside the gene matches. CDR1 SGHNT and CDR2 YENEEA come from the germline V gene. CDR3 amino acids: CASSPGTSFWSQSNYEQYF. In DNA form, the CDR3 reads TGTGCCAGCAGCCCCGGGACTAGCTTTTGGTCCCAGTCGAATTACGAGCAGTACTTC. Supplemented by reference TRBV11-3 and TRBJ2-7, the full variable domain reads EAGVVQSPRYKIIEKKQPVAFWCNPISGHNTLYWYLQNLGQGPELLIRYENEEAVDDSQLPKDRFSAERLKGVDSTLKIQPAELGDSAVYLCASSPGTSFWSQSNYEQYFGPGTRLTVT.

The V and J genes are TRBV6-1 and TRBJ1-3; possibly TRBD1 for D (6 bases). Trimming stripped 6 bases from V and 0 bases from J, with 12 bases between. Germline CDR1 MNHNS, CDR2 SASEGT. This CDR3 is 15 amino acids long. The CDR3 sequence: CASRPGQSSGNTIYF. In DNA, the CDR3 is TGTGCCAGCAGACCGGGACAAAGCTCTGGAAACACCATATATTTT.

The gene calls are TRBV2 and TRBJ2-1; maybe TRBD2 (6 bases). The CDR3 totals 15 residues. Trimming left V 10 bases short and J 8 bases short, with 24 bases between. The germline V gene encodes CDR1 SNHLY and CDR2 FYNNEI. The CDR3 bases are TGTGCCACTCGGCGGGCGGGGCTAAGGATCGATGAGCAGTTCTTC. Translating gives CATRRAGLRIDEQFF.

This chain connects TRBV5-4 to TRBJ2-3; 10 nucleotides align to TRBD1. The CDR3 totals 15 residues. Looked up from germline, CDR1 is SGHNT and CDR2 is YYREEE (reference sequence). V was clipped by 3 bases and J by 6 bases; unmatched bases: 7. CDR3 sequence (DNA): TGTGCCAGCAGCTGGGGACAGGGGTTATGGGATACGCAGTATTTT. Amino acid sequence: CASSWGQGLWDTQYF.

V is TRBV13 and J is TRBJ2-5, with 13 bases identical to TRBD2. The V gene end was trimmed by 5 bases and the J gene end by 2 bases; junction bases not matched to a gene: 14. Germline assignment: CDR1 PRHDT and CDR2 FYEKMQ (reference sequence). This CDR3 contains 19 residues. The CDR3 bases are TGTGCCAGCAGCCCGCGGACTAGCGGGGGCCCATTGGGGCAAGAGACCCAGTACTTC. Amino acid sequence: CASSPRTSGGPLGQETQYF.

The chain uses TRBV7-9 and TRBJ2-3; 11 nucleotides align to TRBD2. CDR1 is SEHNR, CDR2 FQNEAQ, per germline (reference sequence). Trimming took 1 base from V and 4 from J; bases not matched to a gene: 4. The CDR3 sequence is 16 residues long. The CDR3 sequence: CASSLVLAGGADTQYF. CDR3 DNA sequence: TGTGCCAGCAGCTTAGTTCTAGCGGGGGGCGCAGATACGCAGTATTTT.

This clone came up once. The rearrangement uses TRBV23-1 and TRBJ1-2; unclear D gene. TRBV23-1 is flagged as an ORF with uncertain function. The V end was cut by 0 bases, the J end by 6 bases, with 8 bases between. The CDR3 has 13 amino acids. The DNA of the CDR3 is TGCGCCAGCAGTCAATCGGCCATAAATGGCTACACCTTC. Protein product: CASSQSAINGYTF.

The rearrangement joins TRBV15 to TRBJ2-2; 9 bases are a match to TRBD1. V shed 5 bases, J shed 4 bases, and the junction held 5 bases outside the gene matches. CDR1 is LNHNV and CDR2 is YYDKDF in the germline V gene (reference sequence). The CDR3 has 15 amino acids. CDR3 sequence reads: CATSPRTGATGELFF. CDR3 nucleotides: TGTGCCACCAGCCCCCGGACAGGGGCCACCGGGGAGCTGTTTTTT.

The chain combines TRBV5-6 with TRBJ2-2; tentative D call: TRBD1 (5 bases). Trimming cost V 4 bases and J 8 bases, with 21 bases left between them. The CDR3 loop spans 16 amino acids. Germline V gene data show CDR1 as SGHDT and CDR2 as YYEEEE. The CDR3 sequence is CASSLRQTTTMGELFF. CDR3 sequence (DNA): TGTGCCAGCAGCCTCAGACAGACCACCACCATGGGGGAGCTGTTTTTT.

The CDR3 nucleotides read TGTGCCAGCAGCCGAGGCGGGGCTAGCGGGGTAACAGATACGCAGTATTTT. It specifies CASSRGGASGVTDTQYF. This chain joins TRBV7-7 and TRBJ2-3, with 9 nucleotides matching TRBD2. The CDR3 has 17 residues. CDR1 is SSHAT and CDR2 is FNYEAQ in the germline V gene (reference sequence). The V gene end was trimmed by 5 bases and the J gene end by 3 bases; junction bases not matched to a gene: 12.

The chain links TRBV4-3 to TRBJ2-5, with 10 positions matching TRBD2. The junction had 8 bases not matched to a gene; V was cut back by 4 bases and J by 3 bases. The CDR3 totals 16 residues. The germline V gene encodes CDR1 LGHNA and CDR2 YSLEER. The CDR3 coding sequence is TGCGCCAGCAGCCGATCTAGCGGGGGATCTGAAGAGACCCAGTACTTC. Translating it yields CASSRSSGGSEETQYF.

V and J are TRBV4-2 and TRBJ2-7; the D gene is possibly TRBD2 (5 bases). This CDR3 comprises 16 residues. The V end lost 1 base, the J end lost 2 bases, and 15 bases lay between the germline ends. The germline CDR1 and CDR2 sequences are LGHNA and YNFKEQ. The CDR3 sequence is CASSQGPAGVTYEQYF. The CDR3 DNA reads TGTGCCAGCAGCCAAGGCCCGGCCGGGGTCACCTACGAGCAGTACTTC.

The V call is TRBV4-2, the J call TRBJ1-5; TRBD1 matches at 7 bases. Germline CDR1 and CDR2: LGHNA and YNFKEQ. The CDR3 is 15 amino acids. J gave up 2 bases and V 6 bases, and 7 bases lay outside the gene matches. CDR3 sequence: CASSQGGYGNQPQHF. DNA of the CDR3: TGTGCCAGCAGTCAGGGGGGATATGGCAATCAGCCCCAGCATTTT.

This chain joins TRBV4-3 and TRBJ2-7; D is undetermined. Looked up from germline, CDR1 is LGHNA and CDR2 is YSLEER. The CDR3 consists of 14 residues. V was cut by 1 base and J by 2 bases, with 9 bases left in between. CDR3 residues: CASSQVIQTYEQYF. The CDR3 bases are TGCGCCAGCAGCCAAGTGATACAGACCTACGAGCAGTACTTC.